This entry concerns a single T cell receptor (beta chain). Its antigen is not known. Per germline, CDR1 SEHNR and CDR2 FQNEAQ (reference sequence). The CDR3 spans 13 residues. The data were obtained in a study of CXCR3-negative and CXCR3-positive naive CD8 T cells. Points from the study as a whole: Researchers report that CXCR3-positive naive cells carry more hydrophobic TRB CDR3s than CXCR3-negative naive cells.

Libraries of TRB cDNA were made by 5' RACE and carried UMIs. TCRdb reprocessed the 5' RACE reads, with one entry per CDR3 protein and no DNA. Found here are over 150,000 distinct CDR3 sequences; the top ten clones hold approximately 0.46%. The sample comprised naive CXCR3+ CD8+ T cells from blood. Subset in this sample: CD45RO-CCR7+CD27+CD95- naive CD8+ T cells expressing CXCR3 (TNR3+). The chain uses TRBV7-9 and TRBJ1-1. The receptor comes from a human donor in good health. Some clones in this sample may be carry-over from other donors' samples. CDR3 amino acids: CASSADPNTEAFF.